The 7 T cell receptor beta chains given below trace back to one sample, sequenced in a study of a mutant IDH1 vaccine in newly diagnosed glioma. The antigens these receptors bind are not known. TCRdb keeps only in-frame clones here, not all; method: immunoSEQ multiplex PCR. The profile covers some 44,000 clones, with 65% to 90% appearing a single time and 5.1% taken by the ten largest. Stated time point: week 35, safety follow-up. Doses consisted of 300 ug of mutant IDH1 20-mer peptide each, paired with topical imiquimod. The sequences come from PBMCs, collected from a glioma patient whose treatment included an IDH1 peptide vaccine. These receptors all stem from a woman aged 45-65 years with glioma.

V and J are TRBV29-1 and TRBJ2-3, with TRBD1 matching 12 bases. Germline V gene data show CDR1 as SQVTM and CDR2 as ANQGSEA. Germline trimming cut 4 bases from V and 4 bases from J; bases unmatched to any gene: 6. This CDR3 spans 15 amino acids. Here the CDR3 DNA reads TGCAGCGTTGGGGGGACAGGGGGCGCTTCAGATACGCAGTATTTT. It yields the protein CSVGGTGGASDTQYF.

In its sample, this clone was seen a few times. The CDR3 reads CASSPRVVNYGYTF. CDR3 bases: TGTGCCAGCAGTCCGCGGGTCGTTAACTATGGCTACACCTTC. The chain recombines TRBV27 with TRBJ1-2; D call uncertain. The CDR3 has 14 amino acids. Germline-derived CDR1 and CDR2 are MNHEY and SMNVEV (reference sequence). Trimming removed 5 bases at V and 1 base at J, with 11 bases between.

This clone was seen a single time. Mismatch with germline at one junction end may stem from a read error. V usage is TRBV15 and J usage is TRBJ1-1; D is ambiguous. Germline V lookup: CDR1 LNHNV, CDR2 YYDKDF (reference sequence). The length of the CDR3 is 13 residues. The CDR3 protein is CATSGDFNTEAFF. The CDR3 region has the DNA TGTGCCACCAGCGGAGACTTTAACACTGAAGCTTTCTTT.

V gene TRBV19 combines with J gene TRBJ2-2; 10 nucleotides line up with TRBD2. This CDR3 is built from 15 residues. V was pared by 4 bases and J by 6 bases, with 5 bases of the junction left unmatched. Germline-derived CDR1 and CDR2 are LNHDA and SQIVND (reference sequence). CDR3 region: CASSTKAGGPGELFF. The CDR3 nucleotides read TGTGCCAGTAGTACCAAAGCGGGGGGGCCCGGGGAGCTGTTTTTT.

The chain combines TRBV6-5 with TRBJ1-1; maybe TRBD1 (5 bases). The CDR3 spans 14 residues. The V and J ends lost 8 bases and 5 bases respectively, with 18 bases between them. Germline CDR1 reads MNHEY; CDR2 reads SVGAGI. The CDR3 loop reads CASRGEAGGTEAFF. In DNA form, the CDR3 reads TGTGCCAGCCGAGGGGAAGCGGGTGGGACTGAAGCTTTCTTT.

A single count supports this clone. The genes are TRBV7-8 and TRBJ2-5; D is perhaps TRBD2 (5 bases). V was clipped by 6 bases and J by 4 bases, with 6 bases between them. This CDR3 contains 11 residues. The germline gives CDR1 SGHVS, CDR2 FQNEAQ. CDR3 sequence reads: CASRDSETQYF. The CDR3 DNA is TGTGCCAGCAGGGACTCAGAGACCCAGTACTTC.

This sequence joins TRBV28 and TRBJ1-1; D unclear. The V gene lost 4 bases and the J gene lost 5 bases, with 8 bases spanning the gap. Germline V gene data show CDR1 as MDHEN and CDR2 as SYDVKM. The CDR3 consists of 12 residues. The DNA for the CDR3 is TGTGCCAGCAGTTCTCCGCGGACTGAAGCTTTCTTT. Its protein product is CASSSPRTEAFF.